What follows are 3 T cell receptor beta chains derived from one specimen sequenced in a study of blood T cell repertoires in COVID-19 (dated by TCRdb to 2020 to 2022). The protocol used for the library was the immunoSEQ multiplex PCR assay. TCRdb took this table from immuneACCESS and kept in-frame rearrangements with V and J called. Such tables lack part of the clones; where checked against another copy, unresolved V genes explain under half of the gap, and the rest is unexplained. This sample comprises tens of thousands of clones, over 80% of them detected only once. 7% to 10% of the sample goes to the ten largest clones. Sequencing was performed on peripheral blood. The origin of the receptors is a man aged 50 to 59 with active COVID-19.

The chain employs TRBV19 and TRBJ2-7; the match to TRBD1 covers 12 bases. V shed 4 bases and J 6 bases; nucleotides not matched to a gene: 10. Germline assignment: CDR1 LNHDA and CDR2 SQIVND (reference sequence). The CDR3 is 16 residues long. CDR3 loop: CASSSLGTGGFSEQYF. CDR3 bases: TGTGCCAGTAGTAGCCTCGGGACAGGGGGCTTCTCCGAGCAGTACTTC.

There are a few counts of this clone. The genes are TRBV28 and TRBJ1-2; D call uncertain. The CDR3 loop spans 12 amino acids. V was pared by 4 bases and J by 6 bases, with 9 bases between. Germline V gives CDR1 MDHEN, CDR2 SYDVKM. CDR3 in amino acids: CASSSRPDGYTF. CDR3 in DNA: TGTGCCAGCAGTTCTAGGCCGGATGGCTACACCTTC.

The V and J genes are TRBV28 and TRBJ1-5, with D unresolved. The length of the CDR3 is 12 residues. Germline-derived CDR1 and CDR2 are MDHEN and SYDVKM. V was clipped by 6 bases and J by 7 bases, with 10 bases between them. CDR3 nucleotides: TGTGCCAGCAGCCGGGGTGTGCAGCCCCAGCATTTT. Protein: CASSRGVQPQHF.